Many counts were recorded for the clone carrying this TCR beta chain. Each CDR3 protein gets one entry after TCRdb re-called the RT-PCR reads with MiXCR. In the table there are roughly 160,000 distinct CDR3 sequences, 11% of which are singletons. Germline V gives CDR1 LGHNA, CDR2 YNFKEQ. V was trimmed by 2 bases and J by 5 bases, leaving 6 bases between them. The CDR3 contains 12 residues. The data were taken from a study of response to subunit inactivated influenza vaccine. This chain connects TRBV4-2 to TRBJ2-5, with D hard to call. Sequenced material: non-naive T cells sorted from PBMCs, taken 45 days after vaccination. This clonotype was sampled from a man aged 45 to 65 who received an inactivated influenza vaccine. The CDR3 DNA sequence: TGTGCCAGCAGCCAACCCGGGGAGACCCAGTACTTC. Its translation is CASSQPGETQYF.